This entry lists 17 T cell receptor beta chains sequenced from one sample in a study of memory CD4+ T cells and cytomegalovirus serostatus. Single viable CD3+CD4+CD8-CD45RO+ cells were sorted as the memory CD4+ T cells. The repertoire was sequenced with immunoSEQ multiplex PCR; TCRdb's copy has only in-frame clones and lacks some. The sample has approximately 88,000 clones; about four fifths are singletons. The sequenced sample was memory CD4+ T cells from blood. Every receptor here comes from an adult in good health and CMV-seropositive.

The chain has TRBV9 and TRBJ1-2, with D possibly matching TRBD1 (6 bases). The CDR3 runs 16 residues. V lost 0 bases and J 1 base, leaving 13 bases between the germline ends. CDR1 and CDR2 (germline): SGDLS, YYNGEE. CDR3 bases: TGTGCCAGCAGCGTAGGGGGGGCATCGATTAACTATGGCTACACCTTC. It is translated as CASSVGGASINYGYTF.

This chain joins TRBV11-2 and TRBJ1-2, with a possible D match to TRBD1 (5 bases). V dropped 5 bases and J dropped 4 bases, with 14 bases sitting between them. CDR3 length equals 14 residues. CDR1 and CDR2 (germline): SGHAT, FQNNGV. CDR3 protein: CASSPGTVTYGYTF. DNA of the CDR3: TGTGCCAGCAGCCCGGGGACGGTTACCTATGGCTACACCTTC.

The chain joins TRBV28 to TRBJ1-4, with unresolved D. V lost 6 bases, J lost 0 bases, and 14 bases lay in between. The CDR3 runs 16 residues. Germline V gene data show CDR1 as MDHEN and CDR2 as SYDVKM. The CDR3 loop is CASSHMGFPTNEKLFF. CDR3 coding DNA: TGTGCCAGCAGCCACATGGGCTTTCCAACTAATGAAAAACTGTTTTTT. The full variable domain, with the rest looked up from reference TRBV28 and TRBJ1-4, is DVKVTQSSRYLVKRTGEKVFLECVQDMDHENMFWYRQDPGLGLRLIYFSYDVKMKEKGDIPEGYSVSREKKERFSLILESASTNQTSMYLCASSHMGFPTNEKLFFGSGTQLSVL.

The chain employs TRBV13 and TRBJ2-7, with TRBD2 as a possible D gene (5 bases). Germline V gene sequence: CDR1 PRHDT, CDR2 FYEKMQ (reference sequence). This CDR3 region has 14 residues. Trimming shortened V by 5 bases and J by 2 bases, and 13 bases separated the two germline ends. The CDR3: CASSPRLTAYEQYF. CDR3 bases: TGTGCCAGCAGCCCAAGACTAACAGCCTACGAGCAGTACTTC.

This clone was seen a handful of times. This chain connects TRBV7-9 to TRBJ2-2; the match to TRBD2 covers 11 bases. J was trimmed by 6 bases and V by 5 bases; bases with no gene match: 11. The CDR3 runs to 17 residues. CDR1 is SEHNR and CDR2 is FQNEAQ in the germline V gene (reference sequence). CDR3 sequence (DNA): TGTGCCAGCAGCCTCCGGACTAGCGGGCGGACGTCCGGGGAGCTGTTTTTT. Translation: CASSLRTSGRTSGELFF.

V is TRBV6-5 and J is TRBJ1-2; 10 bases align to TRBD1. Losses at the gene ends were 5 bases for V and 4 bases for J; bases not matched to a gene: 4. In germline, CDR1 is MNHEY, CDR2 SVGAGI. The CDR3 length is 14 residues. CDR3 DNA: TGTGCCAGCAGTGGGGACAGGGGAGCCTATGGCTACACCTTC. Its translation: CASSGDRGAYGYTF.

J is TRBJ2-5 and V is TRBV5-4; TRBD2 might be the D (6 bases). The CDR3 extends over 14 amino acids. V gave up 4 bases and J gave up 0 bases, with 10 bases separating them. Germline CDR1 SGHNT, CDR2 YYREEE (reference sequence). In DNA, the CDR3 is TGTGCCAGCAGCGTACCGGGAGACCAAGAGACCCAGTACTTC. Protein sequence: CASSVPGDQETQYF.

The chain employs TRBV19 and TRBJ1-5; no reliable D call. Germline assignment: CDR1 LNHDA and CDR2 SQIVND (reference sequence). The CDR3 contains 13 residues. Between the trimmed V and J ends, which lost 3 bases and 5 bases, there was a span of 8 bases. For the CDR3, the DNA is TGTGCCAGTAGTATTGAGAGCGATCAGCCCCAGCATTTT. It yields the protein CASSIESDQPQHF.

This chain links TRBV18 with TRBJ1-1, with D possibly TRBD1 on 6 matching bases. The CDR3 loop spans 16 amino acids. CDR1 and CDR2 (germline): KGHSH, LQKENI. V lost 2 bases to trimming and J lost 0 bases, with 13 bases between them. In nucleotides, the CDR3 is TGTGCCAGCTCACCAGGCCCGGACAGAATGAACACTGAAGCTTTCTTT. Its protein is CASSPGPDRMNTEAFF.

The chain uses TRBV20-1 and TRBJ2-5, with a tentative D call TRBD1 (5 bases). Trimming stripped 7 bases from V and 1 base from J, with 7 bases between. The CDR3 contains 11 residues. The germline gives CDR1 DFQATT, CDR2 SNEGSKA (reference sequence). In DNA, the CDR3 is TGCAGTGGAACAGGCCAAGAGACCCAGTACTTC. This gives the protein CSGTGQETQYF.

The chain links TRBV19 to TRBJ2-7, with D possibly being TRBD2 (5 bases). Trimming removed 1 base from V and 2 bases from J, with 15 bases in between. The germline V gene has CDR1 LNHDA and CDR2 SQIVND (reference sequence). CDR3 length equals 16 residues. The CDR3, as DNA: TGTGCCAGTAGTATAGGACCGATTTACGGGACCTACGAGCAGTACTTC. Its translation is CASSIGPIYGTYEQYF.

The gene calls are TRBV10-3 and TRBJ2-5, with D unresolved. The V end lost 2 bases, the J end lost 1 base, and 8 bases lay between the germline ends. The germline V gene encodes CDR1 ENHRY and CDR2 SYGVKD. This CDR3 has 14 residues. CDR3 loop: CAISEDPTQETQYF. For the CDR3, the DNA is TGTGCCATCAGTGAGGATCCTACCCAAGAGACCCAGTACTTC.

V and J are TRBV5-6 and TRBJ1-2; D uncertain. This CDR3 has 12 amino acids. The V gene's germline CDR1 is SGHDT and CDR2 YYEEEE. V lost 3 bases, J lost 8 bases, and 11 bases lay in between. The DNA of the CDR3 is TGTGCCAGCAGCTCCCACGCGCAGGGCTACACCTTC. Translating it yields CASSSHAQGYTF.

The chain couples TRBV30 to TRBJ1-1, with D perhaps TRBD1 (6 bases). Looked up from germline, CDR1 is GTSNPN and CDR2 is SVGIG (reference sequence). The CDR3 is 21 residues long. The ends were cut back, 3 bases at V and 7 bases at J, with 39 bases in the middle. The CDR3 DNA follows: TGTGCCTGGAGAGCACACCCCGGGACACCTAAATCGGGGTGGAAACTTTATGAAGCTTTCTTT. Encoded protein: CAWRAHPGTPKSGWKLYEAFF. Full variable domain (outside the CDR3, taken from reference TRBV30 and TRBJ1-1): SQTIHQWPATLVQPVGSPLSLECTVEGTSNPNLYWYRQAAGRGLQLLFYSVGIGQISSEVPQNLSASRPQDRQFILSSKKLLLSDSGFYLCAWRAHPGTPKSGWKLYEAFFGQGTRLTVV.

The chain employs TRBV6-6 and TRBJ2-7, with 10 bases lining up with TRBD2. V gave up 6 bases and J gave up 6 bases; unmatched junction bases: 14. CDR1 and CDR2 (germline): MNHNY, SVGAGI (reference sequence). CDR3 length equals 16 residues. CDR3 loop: CASRPAGGTSWGEQYF. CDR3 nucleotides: TGTGCCAGCAGGCCAGCGGGGGGGACCTCCTGGGGCGAGCAGTACTTC.

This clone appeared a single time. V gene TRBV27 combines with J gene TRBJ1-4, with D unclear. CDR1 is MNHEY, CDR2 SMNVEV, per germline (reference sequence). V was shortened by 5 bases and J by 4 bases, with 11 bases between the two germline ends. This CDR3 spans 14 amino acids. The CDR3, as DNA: TGTGCCAGCAGTACGGGTCAGATTAATGAAAAACTGTTTTTT. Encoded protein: CASSTGQINEKLFF.

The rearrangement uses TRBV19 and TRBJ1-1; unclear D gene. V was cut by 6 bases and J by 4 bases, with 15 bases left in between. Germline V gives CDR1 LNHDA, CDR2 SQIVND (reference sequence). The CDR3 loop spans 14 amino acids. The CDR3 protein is CASRIEGRPTEAFF. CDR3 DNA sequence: TGTGCCAGTAGAATTGAGGGTCGGCCCACTGAAGCTTTCTTT.